Below are 5 T cell receptor beta chains sequenced from a single sample in a study of blood T cell repertoires in COVID-19. TCRdb's copy holds only in-frame clones and misses some; the assay was immunoSEQ multiplex PCR. Here the sample spans roughly 66,000 clones, 65% to 90% being singletons. The material sequenced was peripheral blood. Source of these receptors: a man in his 60s with acute or convalescent COVID-19.

This chain links TRBV7-2 with TRBJ1-1; D not resolved. This CDR3 spans 14 amino acids. With 2 bases removed from V and 8 bases from J, the gap between germline ends came to 15 bases. The germline gives CDR1 SGHTA, CDR2 FQGNSA. The CDR3 DNA sequence: TGTGCCAGCAGCTTAAGAGAGGGTCTCTCGGAAGCTTTCTTT. Residues: CASSLREGLSEAFF.

The rearrangement joins TRBV6-2 or TRBV6-3 to TRBJ2-1, with TRBD1 matching over 9 bases. The CDR3 has 15 amino acids. Germline CDR1 is MNHEY and CDR2 is SVGEGT. V shed 5 bases, J shed 3 bases, and the junction held 5 bases outside the gene matches. Written as DNA, the CDR3 is TGTGCCAGCAGTATACAGGGGGCTGGCTACAATGAGCAGTTCTTC. This translates into CASSIQGAGYNEQFF.

The V gene is TRBV2, the J gene TRBJ2-5, with D hard to call. The germline V gene encodes CDR1 SNHLY and CDR2 FYNNEI. V was clipped by 3 bases and J by 5 bases, with 4 bases between them. The length of the CDR3 is 11 residues. The CDR3, as DNA: TGTGCCAGCAGTGAGGAGGAGACCCAGTACTTC. It codes for CASSEEETQYF.

The rearrangement joins TRBV5-1 to TRBJ2-1; 8 nucleotides align to TRBD2. J was trimmed by 5 bases and V by 4 bases; bases with no gene match: 5. This CDR3 spans 14 amino acids. Germline values: CDR1 SGHRS, CDR2 YFSETQ. CDR3 in amino acids: CASSPSGGNNEQFF. CDR3 DNA sequence: TGCGCCAGCAGCCCTTCGGGAGGGAACAATGAGCAGTTCTTC. Based on the CDR3 plus reference TRBV5-1 and TRBJ2-1, the full variable domain is KAGVTQTPRYLIKTRGQQVTLSCSPISGHRSVSWYQQTPGQGLQFLFEYFSETQRNKGNFPGRFSGRQFSNSRSEMNVSTLELGDSALYLCASSPSGGNNEQFFGPGTRLTVL.

The rearrangement uses TRBV6-6 and TRBJ1-3; D not certain. Looked up from germline, CDR1 is MNHNY and CDR2 is SVGAGI (reference sequence). V dropped 7 bases and J dropped 2 bases, with 3 bases sitting between them. There are 11 residues in the CDR3. The chain's CDR3 is CASTTGNTIYF. DNA for the CDR3: TGTGCCAGCACTACTGGAAACACCATATATTTT.